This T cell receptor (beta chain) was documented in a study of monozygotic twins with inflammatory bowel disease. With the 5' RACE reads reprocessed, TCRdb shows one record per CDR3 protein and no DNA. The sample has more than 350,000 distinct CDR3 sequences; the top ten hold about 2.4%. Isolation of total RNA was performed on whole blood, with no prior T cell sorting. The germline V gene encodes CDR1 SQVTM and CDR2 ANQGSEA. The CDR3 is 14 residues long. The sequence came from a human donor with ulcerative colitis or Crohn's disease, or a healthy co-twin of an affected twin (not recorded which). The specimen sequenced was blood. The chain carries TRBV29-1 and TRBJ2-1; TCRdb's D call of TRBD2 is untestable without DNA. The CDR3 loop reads CSVEGSGSYNEQFF.